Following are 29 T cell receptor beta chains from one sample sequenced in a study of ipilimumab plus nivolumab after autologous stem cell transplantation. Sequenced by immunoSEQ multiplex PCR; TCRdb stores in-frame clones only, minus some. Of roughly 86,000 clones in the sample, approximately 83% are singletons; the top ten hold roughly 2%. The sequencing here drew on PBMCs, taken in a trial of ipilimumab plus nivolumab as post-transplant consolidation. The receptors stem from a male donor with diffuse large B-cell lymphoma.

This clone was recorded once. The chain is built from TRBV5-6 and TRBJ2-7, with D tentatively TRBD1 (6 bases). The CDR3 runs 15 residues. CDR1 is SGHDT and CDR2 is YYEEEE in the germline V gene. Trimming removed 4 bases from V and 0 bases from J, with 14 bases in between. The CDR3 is CASSRLSGVSYEQYF. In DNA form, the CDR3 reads TGTGCCAGCAGCCGCCTGTCAGGGGTCTCCTACGAGCAGTACTTC.

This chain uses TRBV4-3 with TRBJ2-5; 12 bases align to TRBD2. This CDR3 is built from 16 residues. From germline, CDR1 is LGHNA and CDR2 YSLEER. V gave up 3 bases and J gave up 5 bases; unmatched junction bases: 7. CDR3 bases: TGCGCCAGCAGCCAGGGGACTAGCGGGCCTCGGGAGACCCAGTACTTC. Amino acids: CASSQGTSGPRETQYF.

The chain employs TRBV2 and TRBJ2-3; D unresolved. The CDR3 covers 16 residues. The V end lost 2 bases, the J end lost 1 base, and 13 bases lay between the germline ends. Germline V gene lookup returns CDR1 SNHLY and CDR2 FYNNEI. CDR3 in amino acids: CASSENGLVGTDTQYF. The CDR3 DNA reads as TGTGCCAGCAGTGAAAACGGCTTAGTGGGCACAGATACGCAGTATTTT. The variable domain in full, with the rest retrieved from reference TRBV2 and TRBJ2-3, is EPEVTQTPSHQVTQMGQEVILRCVPISNHLYFYWYRQILGQKVEFLVSFYNNEISEKSEIFDDQFSVERPDGSNFTLKIRSTKLEDSAMYFCASSENGLVGTDTQYFGPGTRLTVL.

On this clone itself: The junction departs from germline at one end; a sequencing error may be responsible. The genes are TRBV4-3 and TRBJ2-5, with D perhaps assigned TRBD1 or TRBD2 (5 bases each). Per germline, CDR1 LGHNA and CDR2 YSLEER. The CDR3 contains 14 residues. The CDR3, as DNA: TGCGCCAGCAGCCCGTCCGTCCAGGGAGAGACCCAGCACTTC. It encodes CASSPSVQGETQHF.

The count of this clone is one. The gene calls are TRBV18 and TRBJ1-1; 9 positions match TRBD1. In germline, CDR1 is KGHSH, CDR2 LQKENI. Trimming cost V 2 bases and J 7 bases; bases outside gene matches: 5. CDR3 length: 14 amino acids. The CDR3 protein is CASSPRDRELEAFF. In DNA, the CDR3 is TGTGCCAGCTCACCAAGGGACAGGGAGCTTGAAGCTTTCTTT.

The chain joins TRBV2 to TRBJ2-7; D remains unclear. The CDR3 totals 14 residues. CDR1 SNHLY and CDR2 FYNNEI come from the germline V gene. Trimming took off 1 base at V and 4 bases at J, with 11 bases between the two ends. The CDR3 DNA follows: TGTGCCAGCAGTGAAGTTAGGACCAAGTACGAGCAGTACTTC. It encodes CASSEVRTKYEQYF. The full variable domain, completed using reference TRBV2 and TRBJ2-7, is EPEVTQTPSHQVTQMGQEVILRCVPISNHLYFYWYRQILGQKVEFLVSFYNNEISEKSEIFDDQFSVERPDGSNFTLKIRSTKLEDSAMYFCASSEVRTKYEQYFGPGTRLTVT.

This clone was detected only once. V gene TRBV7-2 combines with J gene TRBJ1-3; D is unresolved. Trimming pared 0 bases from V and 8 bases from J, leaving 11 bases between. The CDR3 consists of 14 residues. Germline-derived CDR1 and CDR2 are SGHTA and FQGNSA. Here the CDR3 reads CASSLAGSGYTIYF. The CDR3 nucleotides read TGTGCCAGCAGCTTAGCGGGGTCCGGCTACACCATATATTTT. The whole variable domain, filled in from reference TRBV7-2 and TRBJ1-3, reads GAGVSQSPSNKVTEKGKDVELRCDPISGHTALYWYRQSLGQGLEFLIYFQGNSAPDKSGLPSDRFSAERTGGSVSTLTIQRTQQEDSAVYLCASSLAGSGYTIYFGEGSWLTVV.

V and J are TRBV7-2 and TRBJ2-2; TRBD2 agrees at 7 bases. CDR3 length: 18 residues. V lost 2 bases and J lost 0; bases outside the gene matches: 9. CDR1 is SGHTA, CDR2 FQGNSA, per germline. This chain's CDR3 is CASSLRMIRGANTGELFF. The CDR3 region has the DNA TGTGCCAGCAGCTTAAGGATGATTCGGGGGGCGAACACCGGGGAGCTGTTTTTT.

The CDR3 region is CASSQEPSSYNEQFF. The DNA for the CDR3 is TGCGCCAGCAGCCAAGAACCAAGCTCCTACAATGAGCAGTTCTTC. The chain couples TRBV4-3 to TRBJ2-1; D is unresolved. Trimming cost V 0 bases and J 0 bases, with 6 bases left between them. This CDR3 region has 15 residues. Germline CDR1 and CDR2: LGHNA and YSLEER.

The CDR3 DNA sequence: TGCGCCAGCAGCCGTCCGGAGGGGGCTGGGAGCTATGGCTACACCTTC. Protein: CASSRPEGAGSYGYTF. This chain connects TRBV5-1 to TRBJ1-2, with TRBD1 matching over 7 bases. Trimming removed 4 bases from V and 4 bases from J; junction bases left unmatched: 13. The CDR3 covers 16 residues. Germline V CDR1 and CDR2: SGHRS, YFSETQ.

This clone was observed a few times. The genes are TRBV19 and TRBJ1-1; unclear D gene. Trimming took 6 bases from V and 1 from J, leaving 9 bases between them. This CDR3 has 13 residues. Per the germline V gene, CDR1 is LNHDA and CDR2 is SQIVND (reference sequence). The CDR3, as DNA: TGTGCCAGTAGCTTGGGGAAGAACACTGAAGCTTTCTTT. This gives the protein CASSLGKNTEAFF.

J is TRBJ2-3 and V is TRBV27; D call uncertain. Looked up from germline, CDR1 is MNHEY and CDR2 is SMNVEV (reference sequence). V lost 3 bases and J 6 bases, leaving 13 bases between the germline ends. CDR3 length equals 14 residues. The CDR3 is CASSLGRKGDTQYF. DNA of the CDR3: TGTGCCAGCAGTTTGGGTCGTAAGGGTGATACGCAGTATTTT.

The DNA of the CDR3 is TGTGCCAGCTCACCATTCGGGGCTCCGCAAAACACCATATATTTT. Its protein product is CASSPFGAPQNTIYF. The J gene is TRBJ1-3, the V gene TRBV18, with D perhaps matching TRBD1 (5 bases). Germline loops: CDR1 KGHSH, CDR2 LQKENI. V was clipped by 2 bases and J by 6 bases, with 14 bases between them. The CDR3 sequence is 15 residues long.

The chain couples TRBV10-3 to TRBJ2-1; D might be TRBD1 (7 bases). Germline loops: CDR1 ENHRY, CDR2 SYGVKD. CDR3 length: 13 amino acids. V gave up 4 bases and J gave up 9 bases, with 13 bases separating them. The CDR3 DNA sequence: TGTGCCATCAGTGGGCTGCAGGGGGGTGAGCAGTTCTTC. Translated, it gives CAISGLQGGEQFF.

The CDR3: CASSSVDRSSGNTIYF. Written as DNA, the CDR3 is TGTGCCAGCAGCAGTGTGGACAGAAGCTCTGGAAACACCATATATTTT. The chain links TRBV21-1 to TRBJ1-3; the table's D call TRBD1 went unverified against the DNA. TRBV21-1 corresponds to a pseudogene. This CDR3 comprises 16 residues.

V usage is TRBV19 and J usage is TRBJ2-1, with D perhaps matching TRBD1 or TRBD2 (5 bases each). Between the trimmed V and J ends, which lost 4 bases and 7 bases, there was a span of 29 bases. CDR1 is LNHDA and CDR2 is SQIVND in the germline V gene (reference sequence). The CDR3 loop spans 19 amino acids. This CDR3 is CASSKDSLAYERGTNEQFF. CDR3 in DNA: TGTGCCAGTAGTAAAGACTCCCTTGCGTACGAACGAGGGACGAATGAGCAGTTCTTC. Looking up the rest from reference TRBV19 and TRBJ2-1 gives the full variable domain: DGGITQSPKYLFRKEGQNVTLSCEQNLNHDAMYWYRQDPGQGLRLIYYSQIVNDFQKGDIAEGYSVSREKKESFPLTVTSAQKNPTAFYLCASSKDSLAYERGTNEQFFGPGTRLTVL.

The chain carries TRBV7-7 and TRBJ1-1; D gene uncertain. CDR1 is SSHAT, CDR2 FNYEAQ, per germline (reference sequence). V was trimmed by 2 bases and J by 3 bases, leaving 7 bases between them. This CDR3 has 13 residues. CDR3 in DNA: TGTGCCAGCAGCTTAAGCATCGACACTGAAGCTTTCTTT. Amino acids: CASSLSIDTEAFF.

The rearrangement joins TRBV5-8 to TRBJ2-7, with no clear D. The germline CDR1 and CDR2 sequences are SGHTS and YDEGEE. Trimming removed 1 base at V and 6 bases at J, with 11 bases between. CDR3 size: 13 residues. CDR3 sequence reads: CASSLNILGEQYF. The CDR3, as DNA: TGTGCCAGCAGCTTGAACATCCTCGGCGAGCAGTACTTC.

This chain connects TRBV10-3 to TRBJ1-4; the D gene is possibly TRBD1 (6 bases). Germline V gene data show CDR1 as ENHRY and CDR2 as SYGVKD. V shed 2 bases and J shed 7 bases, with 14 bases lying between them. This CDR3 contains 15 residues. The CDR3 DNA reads TGTGCCATCAGTGAGGGACAGCTGGCCTCTGAAAAACTGTTTTTT. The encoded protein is CAISEGQLASEKLFF.

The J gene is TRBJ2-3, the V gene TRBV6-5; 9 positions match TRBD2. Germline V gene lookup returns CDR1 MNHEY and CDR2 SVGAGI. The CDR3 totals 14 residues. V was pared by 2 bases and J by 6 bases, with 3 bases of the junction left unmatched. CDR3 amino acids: CASSYRLAGDTQYF. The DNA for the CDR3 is TGTGCCAGCAGTTACAGGCTAGCGGGGGATACGCAGTATTTT.

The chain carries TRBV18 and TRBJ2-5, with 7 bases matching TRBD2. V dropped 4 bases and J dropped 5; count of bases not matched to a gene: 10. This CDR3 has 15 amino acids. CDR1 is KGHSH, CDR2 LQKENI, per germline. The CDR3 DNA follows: TGTGCCAGCTCACGGGAGCCGGGAGGCGGGGAGACCCAGTACTTC. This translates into CASSREPGGGETQYF. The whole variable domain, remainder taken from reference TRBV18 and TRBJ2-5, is NAGVMQNPRHLVRRRGQEARLRCSPMKGHSHVYWYRQLPEEGLKFMVYLQKENIIDESGMPKERFSAEFPKEGPSILRIQQVVRGDSAAYFCASSREPGGGETQYFGPGTRLLVL.

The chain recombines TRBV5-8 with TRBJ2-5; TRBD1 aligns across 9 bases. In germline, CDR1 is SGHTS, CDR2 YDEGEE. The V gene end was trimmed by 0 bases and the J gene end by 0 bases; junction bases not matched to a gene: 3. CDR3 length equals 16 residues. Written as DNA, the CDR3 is TGTGCCAGCAGCTTGGTTACAGGGGGCTACCAAGAGACCCAGTACTTC. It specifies CASSLVTGGYQETQYF.

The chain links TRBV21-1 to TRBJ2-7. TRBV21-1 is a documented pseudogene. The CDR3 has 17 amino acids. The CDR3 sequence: CASSKGIRKNLSYEQYF. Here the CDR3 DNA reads TGTGCCAGCAGCAAAGGAATCCGGAAAAACCTCTCCTACGAGCAGTACTTC.

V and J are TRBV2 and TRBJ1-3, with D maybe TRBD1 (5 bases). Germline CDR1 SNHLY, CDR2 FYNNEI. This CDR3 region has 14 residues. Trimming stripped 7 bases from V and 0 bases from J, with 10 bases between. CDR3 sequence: CASKGRISGNTIYF. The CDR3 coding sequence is TGTGCCAGCAAGGGACGCATCTCTGGAAACACCATATATTTT.

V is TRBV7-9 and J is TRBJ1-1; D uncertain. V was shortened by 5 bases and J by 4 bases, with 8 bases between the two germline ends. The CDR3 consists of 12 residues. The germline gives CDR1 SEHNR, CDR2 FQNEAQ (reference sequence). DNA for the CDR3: TGTGCCAGCAGCCAGGTCCTCACTGAAGCTTTCTTT. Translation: CASSQVLTEAFF. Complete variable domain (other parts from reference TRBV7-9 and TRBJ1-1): DTGVSQNPRHKITKRGQNVTFRCDPISEHNRLYWYRQTLGQGPEFLTYFQNEAQLEKSRLLSDRFSAERPKGSFSTLEIQRTEQGDSAMYLCASSQVLTEAFFGQGTRLTVV.

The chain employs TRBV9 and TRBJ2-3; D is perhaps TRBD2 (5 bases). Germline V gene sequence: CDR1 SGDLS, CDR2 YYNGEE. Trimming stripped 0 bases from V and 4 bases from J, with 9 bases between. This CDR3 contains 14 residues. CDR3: CASSVVASSDTQYF. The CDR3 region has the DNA TGTGCCAGCAGCGTAGTTGCTAGCTCAGATACGCAGTATTTT.

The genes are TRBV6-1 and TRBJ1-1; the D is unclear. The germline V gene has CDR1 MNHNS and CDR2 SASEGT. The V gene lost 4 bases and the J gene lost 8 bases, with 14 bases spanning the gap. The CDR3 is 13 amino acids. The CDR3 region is CASSVGGLIEAFF. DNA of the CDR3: TGTGCCAGCAGTGTAGGAGGTTTAATAGAAGCTTTCTTT.

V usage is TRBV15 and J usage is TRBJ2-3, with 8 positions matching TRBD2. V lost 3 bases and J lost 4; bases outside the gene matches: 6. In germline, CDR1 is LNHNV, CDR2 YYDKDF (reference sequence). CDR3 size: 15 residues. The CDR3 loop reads CATSRSGGQADTQYF. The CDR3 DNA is TGTGCCACCAGCAGGTCGGGGGGGCAAGCAGATACGCAGTATTTT.

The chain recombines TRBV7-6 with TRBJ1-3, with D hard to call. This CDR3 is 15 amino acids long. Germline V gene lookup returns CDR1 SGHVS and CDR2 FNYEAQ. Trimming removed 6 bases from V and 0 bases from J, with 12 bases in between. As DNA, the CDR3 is TGTGCCAGCAGATCAGAACGGACCTCTGGAAACACCATATATTTT. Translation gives CASRSERTSGNTIYF.